This T cell receptor beta chain was identified in a study of T cells after yellow fever vaccination. Notes on the study in general: Most clones from primary vaccination resurfaced after the booster (96% CD4, 70% to 90% CD8). The secondary response showed a weaker magnitude and a faster peak, day 5 versus 15.

Per germline, CDR1 SGHNT and CDR2 YYREEE (reference sequence). The length of the CDR3 is 13 residues. Trimming removed 4 bases at V and 5 bases at J, with 10 bases between. Universal primer sites and UMIs were introduced during 5'RACE template-switching synthesis of TCR cDNA. TCRdb used MiXCR to reprocess the 5' RACE reads, holding one entry per CDR3 protein. The profile shows fewer than 150,000 distinct CDR3 sequences, more than 5.5% of them singletons. Only a few counts were recorded for this clonotype. What it binds is unknown. This sequence joins TRBV5-4 and TRBJ2-1, with D unresolved. Sequenced material: CD4+ T cells sorted from PBMCs, taken about 41 days after the first yellow fever vaccination. The TCR was taken from a man aged 18 to 30 who received the YFV17D yellow fever vaccine. CDR3 protein: CASSADRNNEQFF. The CDR3 DNA is TGTGCCAGCAGCGCGGACCGGAACAATGAGCAGTTCTTC.